The 5 T cell receptor beta chains presented below share a single source sample, sequenced in a study of CD8+CD57+ T cells in acquired aplastic anemia. Genomic DNA served as template for TCR beta VDJ and CDR3 profiling. TCRdb called the reads again in MiXCR, with one record for every CDR3 protein. The sample has about 160,000 distinct CDR3 sequences; less than 50% are singletons. All sequencing subjects had displayed CD8+CD57+ cell expansion on flow cytometry. The sequenced sample was sorted CD4+, CD8+, or CD8+CD57+ T cells (not recorded which) from PBMCs. The receptors here all came from a human donor with aplastic anemia.

This sequence joins TRBV9 and TRBJ1-5; no clear D. Trimming shortened V by 0 bases and J by 6 bases, and 1 base separated the two germline ends. The CDR3 runs 11 residues. The germline gives CDR1 SGDLS, CDR2 YYNGEE. The CDR3 loop is CASSVAQPQHF. DNA of the CDR3: TGTGCCAGCAGCGTAGCTCAGCCCCAGCATTTT.

The chain uses TRBV27 and TRBJ2-7; 8 positions match TRBD2. Germline CDR1 MNHEY, CDR2 SMNVEV (reference sequence). The CDR3 contains 17 residues. The J segment lost 3 bases and the V segment lost 5 bases, leaving 15 bases of the junction unmatched. In nucleotides, the CDR3 is TGTGCCAGCAGTCTAGCCCCTCTCCGGGAGGGGGTCTACGAGCAGTACTTC. Translation: CASSLAPLREGVYEQYF.

V gene TRBV19 combines with J gene TRBJ2-3; unclear D gene. The CDR3 covers 14 residues. Trimming removed 0 bases from V and 5 bases from J, with 9 bases in between. Germline CDR1 reads LNHDA; CDR2 reads SQIVND (reference sequence). CDR3 residues: CASSIDQGLDTQYF. CDR3 DNA sequence: TGTGCCAGTAGTATAGATCAAGGGCTAGATACGCAGTATTTT.

The chain is built from TRBV28 and TRBJ1-2; D perhaps matches TRBD1 (6 bases). This CDR3 has 14 residues. Germline CDR1 MDHEN, CDR2 SYDVKM. V was clipped by 8 bases and J by 5 bases, with 18 bases between them. The CDR3 DNA follows: TGTGCCAGCGGCCTCAGGGGTCGGGGATATGGCTACACCTTC. It codes for CASGLRGRGYGYTF.

The sample holds many counts of this clonotype. The chain carries TRBV2 and TRBJ2-7; no clear D. The V end lost 3 bases, the J end lost 6 bases, and 9 bases lay between the germline ends. CDR1 SNHLY and CDR2 FYNNEI come from the germline V gene. The CDR3 totals 12 residues. The CDR3 reads CASSDKATEQYF. CDR3 DNA: TGTGCCAGCAGTGATAAGGCCACCGAGCAGTACTTC.